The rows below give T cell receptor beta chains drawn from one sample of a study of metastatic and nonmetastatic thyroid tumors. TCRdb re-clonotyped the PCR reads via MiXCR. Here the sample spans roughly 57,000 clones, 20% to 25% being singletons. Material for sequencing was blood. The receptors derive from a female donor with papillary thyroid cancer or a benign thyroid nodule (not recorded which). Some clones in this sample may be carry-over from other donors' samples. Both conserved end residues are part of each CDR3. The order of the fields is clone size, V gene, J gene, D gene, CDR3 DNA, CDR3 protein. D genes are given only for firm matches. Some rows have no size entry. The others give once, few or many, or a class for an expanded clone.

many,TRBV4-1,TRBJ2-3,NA,TGCGCCAGCAGCAGGGCGCGGGCCAGGACCACAGATACGCAGTATTTT,CASSRARARTTDTQYF
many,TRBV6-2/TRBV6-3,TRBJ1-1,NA,NA,CASSRFGPGGGSTEAFF
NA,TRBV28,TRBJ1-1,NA,TGTGCAAGCACTAGATGGAACACTGAAGCGTTCTTT,CASTRWNTEAFF
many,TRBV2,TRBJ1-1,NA,TGTGCCAGCCTAGACCCCCTTGAAGCTTTCTTT,CASLDPLEAFF
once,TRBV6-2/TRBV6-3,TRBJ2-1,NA,TGTGCCAGCAGTTACCGGGCTATCCGCAACAAGGTGCAGTTCTTC,CASSYRAIRNKVQFF
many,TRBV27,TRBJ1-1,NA,TGTGCCAGCAGTACAGGGAACACTGAAGCTTTCTTT,CASSTGNTEAFF
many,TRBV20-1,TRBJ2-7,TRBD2,TGCAGTGCTAGAGTCCCGGGAGGGAACGAGCAGTACTTC,CSARVPGGNEQYF
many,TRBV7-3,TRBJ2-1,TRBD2,TGTGCCAGCAGCTTAAGCCTAGCGGGAGGCGATGAGCAGTTCTTC,CASSLSLAGGDEQFF
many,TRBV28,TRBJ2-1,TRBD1,TGTGCCTTAGGGGGCGCATTCTACAATGAGCAGTTCTTC,CALGGAFYNEQFF
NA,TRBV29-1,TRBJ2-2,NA,TGCAGCGTTGGGAGTTCGAACACCGGGGAGCTGTTTTTT,CSVGSSNTGELFF
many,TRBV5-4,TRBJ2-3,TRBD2,TGTGCCAGCAGCTTACAACTAGCGGGGACAGATACGCAGTATTTT,CASSLQLAGTDTQYF
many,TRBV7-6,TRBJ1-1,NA,TGTGCCAGCAGCTTAGCCGGGGGGAACACTGAAGCTTTCTTT,CASSLAGGNTEAFF
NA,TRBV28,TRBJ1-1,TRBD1,TGTGCCAGCAGTTCGGGACAGGGTTACGCTGAAGCTTTCTTT,CASSSGQGYAEAFF
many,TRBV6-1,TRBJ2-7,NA,TGTGCCAGCAAATATGGCGGGTTGAACGAGCAGTACTTC,CASKYGGLNEQYF
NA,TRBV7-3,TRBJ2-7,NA,TGTGCCAGCAGCTCCCGACATGGACCCACCTGCTACGAGCAGTACTTC,CASSSRHGPTCYEQYF
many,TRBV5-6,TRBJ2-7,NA,TGTGCCAGCAGCGGCCTTTACAGAGTAAGGGACGAGCAGTACTTC,CASSGLYRVRDEQYF
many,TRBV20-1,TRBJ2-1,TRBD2,TGCAGTGCTCTGAGCGGGAGGGCCAGGGATGAGCAGTTCTTC,CSALSGRARDEQFF
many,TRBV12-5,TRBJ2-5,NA,TGTGCTAGTGGGGACAGTGAAGAGACCCAGTACTTC,CASGDSEETQYF
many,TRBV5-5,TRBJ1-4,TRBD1,TGTGCCAGCAGCTTGGCGACAGGGGGGAATGAAAAACTGTTTTTT,CASSLATGGNEKLFF
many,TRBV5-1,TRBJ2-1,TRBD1,TGCGCCAGCAGCTTGGAGGGACAGCTCTACAATGAGCAGTTCTTC,CASSLEGQLYNEQFF
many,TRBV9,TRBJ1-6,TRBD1,TGTGCCAGCAGCACCCTAAGGACAGGAAATTCACCCCTCCACTTT,CASSTLRTGNSPLHF
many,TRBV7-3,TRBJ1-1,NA,TGTGCCAGCAGCTTAACGGGGCAGGGAAACACTGAAGCTTTCTTT,CASSLTGQGNTEAFF
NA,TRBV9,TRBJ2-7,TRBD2,TGTCCCAGCAGCGTACTGAGCGGGAAGACCTACGAGCAGTACTTC,CPSSVLSGKTYEQYF
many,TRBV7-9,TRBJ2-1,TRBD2,TGTGCCAGCAGCTTAGCGGGAGGGCGACTCTACAATGAGCAGTTCTTC,CASSLAGGRLYNEQFF
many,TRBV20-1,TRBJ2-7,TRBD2,TGCAGTGCTAGAGATGCTGGGGGGACTACGTCCTCCTACGAGCAGTACTTC,CSARDAGGTTSSYEQYF
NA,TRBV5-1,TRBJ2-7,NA,TGCGCCAGCAGCTTGGACTTGGCGGGAAATTCCTACGAGCAGTACTTC,CASSLDLAGNSYEQYF
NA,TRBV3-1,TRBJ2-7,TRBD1,TGTGCCAGCAGTCTTGGGACAGGGCTGCGGGAGCAGTACTTT,CASSLGTGLREQYF
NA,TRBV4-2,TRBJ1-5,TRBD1,TGTGTCAGCAGCCAAGGGACAGGGGGAGATCAGCCCCAGCCTTTT,CVSSQGTGGDQPQPF
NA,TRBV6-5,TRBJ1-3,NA,TGTGCCAGCAGTTACTCTGACCGTGTTTTTGGAAACACCATATATTTT,CASSYSDRVFGNTIYF
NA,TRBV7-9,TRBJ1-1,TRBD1,TGTGCCAGCAGCTTAGTTGGGACAGGTAACAATGAAGCTTTCTTT,CASSLVGTGNNEAFF
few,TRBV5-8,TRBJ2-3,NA,TGTGCCAGCAGCTTTGGACGGGATACGCAGTATTTT,CASSFGRDTQYF
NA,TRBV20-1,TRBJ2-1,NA,TGCAGTGCTAGCCCTGCGCTACCGGGTTACAATGAGCAGTTCTTC,CSASPALPGYNEQFF
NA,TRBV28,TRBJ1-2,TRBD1,TGTGCCAGCAGTGGGGGTACAGGGGGCATCGGGTATGGCTACACCTTC,CASSGGTGGIGYGYTF
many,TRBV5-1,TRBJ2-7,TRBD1,TGCGCCAGCGCCCGGGGGGGGACAGGGGCATCCTACGAGCAGTACTTC,CASARGGTGASYEQYF
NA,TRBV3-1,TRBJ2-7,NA,TGTGCCAGCTGGGGCACTCCCGTCTACGAGCAGTACTTC,CASWGTPVYEQYF
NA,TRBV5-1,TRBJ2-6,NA,TGCGTCAGCAGCCCTGAAGGGAGCTCTGGGGCCAACGTCCTGACTTTC,CVSSPEGSSGANVLTF
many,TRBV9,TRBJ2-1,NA,TGTGCCAGCAGCGTAGCGGAAAACAATGAGCAGTTCTTC,CASSVAENNEQFF
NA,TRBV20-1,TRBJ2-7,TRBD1,TGCGGTGCTAGAAACCCAACTGGGACAGGGGGCTACGAGCAGTACTTC,CGARNPTGTGGYEQYF
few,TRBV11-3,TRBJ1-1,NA,TGTGCCAGCAGCCCCGGTGGGGGGAGCACTGAAGCTTTCTTT,CASSPGGGSTEAFF
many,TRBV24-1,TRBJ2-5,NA,TGTGCCACCAGTGCCACGGACCGAAAAGAGACCCAGTACTTC,CATSATDRKETQYF
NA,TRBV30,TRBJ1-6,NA,TGTGCCAGGAGTCCTGACAGATATTCACCCCTCCACTTT,CARSPDRYSPLHF
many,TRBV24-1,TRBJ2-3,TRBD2,TGTGCCACCAGTGACCCGACTAGCGGGAGTTCCGTTGGAGGGGTTGGAGATACGCAGTATTTT,CATSDPTSGSSVGGVGDTQYF
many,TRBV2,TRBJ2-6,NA,TGTGCCAGCAGCGGAGCAGGGACCGGGGCCAACGTCCTGACTTTC,CASSGAGTGANVLTF